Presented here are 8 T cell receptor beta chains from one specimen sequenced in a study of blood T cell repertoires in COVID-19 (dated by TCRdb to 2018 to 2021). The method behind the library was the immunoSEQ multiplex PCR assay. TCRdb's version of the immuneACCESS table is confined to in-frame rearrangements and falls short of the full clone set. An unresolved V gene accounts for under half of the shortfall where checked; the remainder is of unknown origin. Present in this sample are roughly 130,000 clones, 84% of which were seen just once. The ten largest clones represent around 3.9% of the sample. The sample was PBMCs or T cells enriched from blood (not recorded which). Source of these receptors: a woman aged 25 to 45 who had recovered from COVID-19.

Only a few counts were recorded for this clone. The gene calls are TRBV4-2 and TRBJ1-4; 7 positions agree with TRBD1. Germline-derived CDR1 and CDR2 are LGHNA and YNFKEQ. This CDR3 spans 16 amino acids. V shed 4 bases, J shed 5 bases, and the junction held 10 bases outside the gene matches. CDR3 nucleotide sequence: TGTGCCAGCAGCCGAATCGACAGGGAGTACAATGAAAAACTGTTTTTT. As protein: CASSRIDREYNEKLFF.

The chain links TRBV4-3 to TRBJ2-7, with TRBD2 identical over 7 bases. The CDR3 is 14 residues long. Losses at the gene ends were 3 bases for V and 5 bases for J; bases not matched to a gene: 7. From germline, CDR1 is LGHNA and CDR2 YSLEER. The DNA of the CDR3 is TGCGCCAGCAGCCAGGGGACGGGAGGAAACGAGCAGTACTTC. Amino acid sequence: CASSQGTGGNEQYF.

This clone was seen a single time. The CDR3 DNA sequence: TGTGCCAGCAGCCTAAGCGGGAGCTCCACAGATACGCAGTATTTT. This codes for CASSLSGSSTDTQYF. The chain couples TRBV16 to TRBJ2-3; 8 bases match TRBD2. Per germline, CDR1 KGHSY and CDR2 FQNENV. The CDR3 has 15 residues. V was clipped by 4 bases and J by 2 bases; unmatched bases: 5. Together with reference TRBV16 and TRBJ2-3, the CDR3 gives the full variable domain: GEEVAQTPKHLVRGEGQKAKLYCAPIKGHSYVFWYQQVLKNEFKFLISFQNENVFDETGMPKERFSAKCLPNSPCSLEIQATKLEDSAVYFCASSLSGSSTDTQYFGPGTRLTVL.

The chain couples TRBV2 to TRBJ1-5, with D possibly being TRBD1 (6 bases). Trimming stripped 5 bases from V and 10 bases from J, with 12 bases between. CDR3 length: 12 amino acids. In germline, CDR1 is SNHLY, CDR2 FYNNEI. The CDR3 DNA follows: TGTGCCAGCAGTCCAAACAGGGTCCCCCAGCATTTT. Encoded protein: CASSPNRVPQHF.

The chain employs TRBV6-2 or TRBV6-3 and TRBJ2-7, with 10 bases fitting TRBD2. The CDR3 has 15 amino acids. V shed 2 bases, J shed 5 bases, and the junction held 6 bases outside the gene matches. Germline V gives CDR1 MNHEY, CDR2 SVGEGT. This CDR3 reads CASSYQGLAFDEQYF. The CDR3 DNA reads TGTGCCAGCAGTTACCAGGGACTAGCGTTCGACGAGCAGTACTTC.

The CDR3 spells CASSVGGQVGGYTF. CDR3 nucleotides: TGTGCCAGCAGTGTCGGGGGACAGGTGGGCGGCTACACCTTC. The chain is built from TRBV2 and TRBJ1-2; TRBD1 matches 8 bases. From germline, CDR1 is SNHLY and CDR2 FYNNEI. The CDR3 covers 14 residues. V lost 4 bases to trimming and J lost 8 bases; unmatched junction nucleotides: 9.

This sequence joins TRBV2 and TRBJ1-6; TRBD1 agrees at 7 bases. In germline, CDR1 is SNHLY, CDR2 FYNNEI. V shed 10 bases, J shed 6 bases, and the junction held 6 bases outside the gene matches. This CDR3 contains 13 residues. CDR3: CAIHGQVNSPLHF. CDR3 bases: TGTGCCATCCATGGACAGGTTAATTCACCCCTCCACTTT.

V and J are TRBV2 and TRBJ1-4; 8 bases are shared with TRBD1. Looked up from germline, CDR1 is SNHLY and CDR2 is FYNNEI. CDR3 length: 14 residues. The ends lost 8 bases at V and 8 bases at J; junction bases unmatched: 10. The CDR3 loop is CASGGPGGREKLFF. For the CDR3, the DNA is TGTGCCAGCGGGGGGCCAGGGGGCCGAGAAAAACTGTTTTTT.